This entry lists 4 T cell receptor beta chains sequenced from one sample in a study of T cells in Graves' hyperthyroidism and ophthalmopathy. What was amplified from RNA transcripts were TCR beta CDR3 regions. TCR CDR3 regions were first amplified by RT-PCR with HTBI primers. TCRdb reanalysed the multiplex PCR reads using MiXCR and keeps one entry per CDR3 protein. The data contain approximately 610,000 distinct CDR3 sequences, around 15% of them singletons. Sequenced input: blood. These receptors were obtained from a woman aged 35 to 49 with Graves' ophthalmopathy.

This clonotype came up once. The chain employs TRBV12-3 or TRBV12-4 and TRBJ1-1, with 11 bases fitting TRBD1. V was pared by 3 bases and J by 3 bases, with 6 bases of the junction left unmatched. CDR3 length equals 16 residues. DNA of the CDR3: TGTGCCAGCAGTTTCGCCCGGGGACAGGGGGACACTGAAGCTTTCTTT. Its protein is CASSFARGQGDTEAFF.

This clonotype has ten or more counts. The DNA of the CDR3 is TGTGCCAGCAGCTTAGGTAGTAGCTCAAACACTGAAGCTTTCTTT. Translation: CASSLGSSSNTEAFF. This chain joins TRBV7-9 and TRBJ1-1; D gene uncertain. V was cut by 1 base and J by 2 bases, with 11 bases left in between. The CDR3 length is 15 residues. CDR1 is SEHNR and CDR2 is FQNEAQ in the germline V gene (reference sequence).

This clonotype has a count of ten or more. The CDR3 spells CASSLPVQDEQYF. The CDR3 DNA reads as TGTGCCAGCAGCTTACCCGTACAGGACGAGCAGTACTTC. The V call is TRBV7-9, the J call TRBJ2-7; a possible D gene is TRBD1 (5 bases). V shed 2 bases and J shed 5 bases, with 10 bases lying between them. The CDR3 runs 13 residues. CDR1 is SEHNR and CDR2 is FQNEAQ in the germline V gene (reference sequence). The full variable domain, with the rest looked up from reference TRBV7-9 and TRBJ2-7, is DTGVSQNPRHKITKRGQNVTFRCDPISEHNRLYWYRQTLGQGPEFLTYFQNEAQLEKSRLLSDRFSAERPKGSFSTLEIQRTEQGDSAMYLCASSLPVQDEQYFGPGTRLTVT.

The V call is TRBV6-5, the J call TRBJ2-7, with 9 bases lining up with TRBD1. Germline CDR1 is MNHEY and CDR2 is SVGAGI. The CDR3 totals 17 residues. Trimming at V came to 0 bases and at J to 3 bases, leaving 9 bases not matched to a gene. The CDR3 region has the DNA TGTGCCAGCAGTTACTCCGGCCCAGGACAGGGGTTCTACGAGCAGTACTTC. This codes for CASSYSGPGQGFYEQYF.